This T cell receptor (beta chain) was recovered during a study of T cells in Graves' hyperthyroidism and ophthalmopathy. Findings of the study overall: Clonotypes that were expanded in thyroid above 0.001 mostly appeared in blood too.

Many counts were recorded for this clonotype. Its antigen is as yet unknown. The source material, RNA transcripts, was used to amplify TCR beta CDR3 regions. HTBI primers were used for first-round RT-PCR of the TCR CDR3. TCRdb independently ran MiXCR on the multiplex PCR reads; one entry per CDR3 protein. The sample yields approximately 610,000 distinct CDR3 sequences, roughly 14% seen once. Reasons for excluding patients were uncontrolled infection, other autoimmune disease, pregnancy or lactation. Diagnoses rested on clinical symptoms, serum thyroxine and TRAb, thyroid ultrasound and orbital computed tomography. CDR1 and CDR2 from the germline V gene are SQVTM and ANQGSEA. Trimming cost V 6 bases and J 5 bases, with 16 bases left between them. The CDR3 contains 13 residues.

The TCR comes from a woman between 40 and 55 years old with Graves' ophthalmopathy. Sequencing was done on a sample of blood. V and J are TRBV29-1 and TRBJ1-2; the D is unclear. The CDR3 here is CSVRTVVGYGYTF. The CDR3 nucleotides read TGCAGCGTAAGAACTGTGGTAGGGTATGGCTACACCTTC.